This T cell receptor beta chain was sequenced during a study of beta chain features in type 1 diabetes. Findings and limits, study-wide: For Type 1 diabetes patients, all four CD4+ subsets carried TCRB CDR3s that were moderately but significantly shorter.

As for this clone: Its antigen is still unknown.

TCRB transcripts that were expressed got sequenced, as all of the isolated RNA had been reverse transcribed. Sequencing used immunoSEQ multiplex PCR; TCRdb keeps in-frame clones, though not all of them. The sample shows more than 120,000 clones, roughly an eighth of them seen only once. The CDR3 spans 15 residues. Losses at the gene ends were 4 bases for V and 3 bases for J; bases not matched to a gene: 12. Per the germline V gene, CDR1 is SQVTM and CDR2 is ANQGSEA. Blood was drawn once from each donor into heparinised tubes. The draws averaged about 120 mL. CD45RO/CCR7/CD25/CD127/CD95/CD27 sorting isolated CD4+ naive, central memory, regulatory and stem cell-like memory cells.

This clonotype was sampled from a man between 18 and 29 years old with type 1 diabetes. The sequencing sample was made of central memory CD4+ T cells from blood. The genes are TRBV29-1 and TRBJ2-7; 7 nucleotides line up with TRBD2. CDR3 in DNA: TGCAGCGTTGCCCCCGGGGCGGGGGAGGTCTACGAGCAGTACTTC. Amino acids: CSVAPGAGEVYEQYF.